The rows below give T cell receptor beta chains drawn from one sample of a study of blood T cell repertoires in COVID-19. Assay: immunoSEQ multiplex PCR; the TCRdb copy retains only in-frame clones and omits some. Seen here are approximately 56,000 clones, roughly nine tenths observed once, and the top ten hold around 45%. The source material was peripheral blood. These receptors originate from a woman aged 55 to 70 with COVID-19, enrolled during active disease. CDR3s include the opening cysteine and the closing phenylalanine or tryptophan. Size tells how often a clone was seen (once, few, many) or the class of an expanded clone, and some rows leave it out.

.,TRBV7-9,CASSPGTSGRSSTDTQYF
once,TRBV6-5,CASGGGGPSYEQYF
.,TRBV15,CATSRDLMGHSLREQYF
.,TRBV4-1,CASSLISYNTEAFF
.,TRBV18,CASSPPAGAAYEQYF
.,TRBV4-2,CASSQEIPFAVSYEQYF
.,TRBV7-9,CASRSSYEQYF
.,TRBV9,CASSPRANTGELFF
.,TRBV10-2,CASSEGTGSAEAFF
.,TRBV11-2,CASSRRLVEEQYF
.,TRBV7-2,CASSSPTMAEQYF
.,TRBV9,CASSDGLEAFF
.,TRBV27,CASSFVTNEKLFF
.,TRBV29-1,CSADPGTDTQYF
.,TRBV7-9,CASSLEAGENTGELFF
.,TRBV19,CASSSGWSSYEQYF
.,TRBV9,CASSDRETYEQYF
.,TRBV28,CASSWGLAGGRTGELFF
.,TRBV9,CASSPTGGSAEAFF
.,TRBV6-2/TRBV6-3,CASSYSGGRGDNEQFF
.,TRBV6-5,CACTGDNTDTQYF
.,TRBV19,CASLTYAGQGPFEQYF
.,TRBV19,CASHGLAGGNTQYF
.,TRBV12-5,CASGLKAMGNEGEFNEQFF
.,TRBV9,CASSAMGQNNSPLHF
.,TRBV2,CASGPSRVKDYEQYF
.,TRBV5-8,CASSLVADQPQHF
.,TRBV24-1,CATSDPSRGNEQFF
.,TRBV9,CASSVEPATGSGNTIYF
once,TRBV6-2/TRBV6-3,CASSYSNTRKNEQFF
.,TRBV5-4,CASSLSVLAGGRDTQYF
.,TRBV12-5,CASGLAGTAYQETQYF
.,TRBV7-9,CASSLVTGEEETQYF
.,TRBV11-3,CASSLGDRGGYEQYF
once,TRBV20-1,CSASASSGGSSDTQYF
.,TRBV9,CASSSRGDTQYF
.,TRBV9,CASSVVGAGPQETQYF
.,TRBV9,CASSSPNGTIVGYTF